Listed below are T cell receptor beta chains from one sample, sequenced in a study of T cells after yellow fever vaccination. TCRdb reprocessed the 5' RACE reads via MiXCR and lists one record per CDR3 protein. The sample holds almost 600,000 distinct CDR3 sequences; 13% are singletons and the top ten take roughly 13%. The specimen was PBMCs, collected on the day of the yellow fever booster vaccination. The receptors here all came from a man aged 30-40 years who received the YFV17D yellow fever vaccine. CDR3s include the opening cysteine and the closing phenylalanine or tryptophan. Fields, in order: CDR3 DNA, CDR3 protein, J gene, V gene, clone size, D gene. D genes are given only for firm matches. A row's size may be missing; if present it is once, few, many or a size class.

cdr3_nt: TGTGCCAGCAGTTTAGAGGATAGCACAGATACGCAGTATTTT
cdr3_aa: CASSLEDSTDTQYF
j_call: TRBJ2-3
v_call: TRBV12-3/TRBV12-4
clone_size: many
d_call: .

cdr3_nt: TGTGCCAGCAACCAACTCTCCGGGGAGCTGTTTTTT
cdr3_aa: CASNQLSGELFF
j_call: TRBJ2-2
v_call: TRBV7-2
clone_size: few
d_call: .

cdr3_nt: TGTGCCAGCAGCTCAAAACAGGGTTCCCGCACAGATACGCAGTATTTT
cdr3_aa: CASSSKQGSRTDTQYF
j_call: TRBJ2-3
v_call: TRBV6-1
clone_size: .
d_call: .

cdr3_nt: TGCAGCGTCAGGACAGGTCGGAATTCACCCCTCCACTTT
cdr3_aa: CSVRTGRNSPLHF
j_call: TRBJ1-6
v_call: TRBV29-1
clone_size: many
d_call: TRBD1

cdr3_nt: TGTGCCATCAGCACCACCGGGACCGGGGAGCTGTTTTTT
cdr3_aa: CAISTTGTGELFF
j_call: TRBJ2-2
v_call: TRBV10-3
clone_size: .
d_call: .

cdr3_nt: TGTGCCAGCAGCGTAGCGGGAAACTCCGATACGCAGTATTTT
cdr3_aa: CASSVAGNSDTQYF
j_call: TRBJ2-3
v_call: TRBV9
clone_size: .
d_call: .

cdr3_nt: TGTGCCTGGAGTGTACAAGAGACCCAGTACTTC
cdr3_aa: CAWSVQETQYF
j_call: TRBJ2-5
v_call: TRBV30
clone_size: many
d_call: .

cdr3_nt: TGCAGTGCTAGAGATGGTAGTAGGGGCACAGATACGCAGTATTTT
cdr3_aa: CSARDGSRGTDTQYF
j_call: TRBJ2-3
v_call: TRBV20-1
clone_size: .
d_call: .

cdr3_nt: TGCAGCGTTGATGGGACAGGGTCACAAGGGGAGCTGTTTTTT
cdr3_aa: CSVDGTGSQGELFF
j_call: TRBJ2-2
v_call: TRBV29-1
clone_size: few
d_call: TRBD1

cdr3_nt: TGCAGCATGATGGAGACTAGCGGGAGAGCTGATACGCAGTATTTT
cdr3_aa: CSMMETSGRADTQYF
j_call: TRBJ2-3
v_call: TRBV29-1
clone_size: .
d_call: TRBD2

cdr3_nt: TGTGCCAGCAGCTTGGCCGAGGAGGTTGGGGGGCAGTACTTC
cdr3_aa: CASSLAEEVGGQYF
j_call: TRBJ2-7
v_call: TRBV7-2
clone_size: .
d_call: .

cdr3_nt: TGTGCCAGCACCTGGGGCAGATCTGGAAACACCATATATTTT
cdr3_aa: CASTWGRSGNTIYF
j_call: TRBJ1-3
v_call: TRBV12-3/TRBV12-4
clone_size: .
d_call: .

cdr3_nt: TGTGCCAGCAGCTTAGCCCCACAGGGAAACTATGGCTACACCTTC
cdr3_aa: CASSLAPQGNYGYTF
j_call: TRBJ1-2
v_call: TRBV7-2
clone_size: few
d_call: .

cdr3_nt: TGTGCCAGCAGCTTCGGTCGCAGGGGAACCACCTACGAGCAGTACTTC
cdr3_aa: CASSFGRRGTTYEQYF
j_call: TRBJ2-7
v_call: TRBV7-9
clone_size: .
d_call: .

cdr3_nt: TGTGCCAGCGGGGAACCTGCTAATTTATCACCCCTCCACTTT
cdr3_aa: CASGEPANLSPLHF
j_call: TRBJ1-6
v_call: TRBV7-9
clone_size: few
d_call: .

cdr3_nt: TGTGCCAGCTCACCATTGGAAGGGGGTGGCTACACCTTC
cdr3_aa: CASSPLEGGGYTF
j_call: TRBJ1-2
v_call: TRBV18
clone_size: .
d_call: .

cdr3_nt: TGTGCCAGCAGCTCCGGGAGCTATGGCTACACCTTC
cdr3_aa: CASSSGSYGYTF
j_call: TRBJ1-2
v_call: TRBV7-9
clone_size: many
d_call: .

cdr3_nt: TGTGCCAGCAGCTTGTGGACTAGCGAAAACACCGGGGAGCTGTTTTTT
cdr3_aa: CASSLWTSENTGELFF
j_call: TRBJ2-2
v_call: TRBV7-9
clone_size: few
d_call: TRBD2

cdr3_nt: TGTGCCAGCTCACCACCGGCGCCGCGGGAGACCCAGTACTTC
cdr3_aa: CASSPPAPRETQYF
j_call: TRBJ2-5
v_call: TRBV18
clone_size: few
d_call: .

cdr3_nt: TGTGCCAGCAGAACCGGGACTAGCGGGGACTACGAGCAGTACTTC
cdr3_aa: CASRTGTSGDYEQYF
j_call: TRBJ2-7
v_call: TRBV12-3/TRBV12-4
clone_size: few
d_call: TRBD2

cdr3_nt: TGCGCCAGCAGCCCCGGGACCACCCACGAGCAGTACTTC
cdr3_aa: CASSPGTTHEQYF
j_call: TRBJ2-7
v_call: TRBV5-1
clone_size: .
d_call: .

cdr3_nt: TGTGCCAGCAGTTTCGGACAGAGGGTCGCCGGGGCCAACGTCCTGACTTTC
cdr3_aa: CASSFGQRVAGANVLTF
j_call: TRBJ2-6
v_call: TRBV12-3/TRBV12-4
clone_size: .
d_call: .

cdr3_nt: TGTGCCAGCAGCCCCAGGGGCGGCCTTGTCTACGAGCAGTACTTC
cdr3_aa: CASSPRGGLVYEQYF
j_call: TRBJ2-7
v_call: TRBV11-2
clone_size: .
d_call: .

cdr3_nt: TGTGCCAGCAGAAACGGGACTAGCGGGAGCTACGAGCAGTACTTC
cdr3_aa: CASRNGTSGSYEQYF
j_call: TRBJ2-7
v_call: TRBV12-3/TRBV12-4
clone_size: .
d_call: TRBD2

cdr3_nt: TGTGCCAGTTCCAGGGACGGAGGAATGACCCAGTACTTC
cdr3_aa: CASSRDGGMTQYF
j_call: TRBJ2-5
v_call: TRBV18
clone_size: .
d_call: .

cdr3_nt: TGCGCCAGCAGCTTGGCCGGAGGGACAAACAATGAGCAGTTCTTC
cdr3_aa: CASSLAGGTNNEQFF
j_call: TRBJ2-1
v_call: TRBV5-1
clone_size: few
d_call: .

cdr3_nt: TGTGCCAGCAGTTTATCGTCCCCCGGGTCTGGGGCCAACGTCCTGACTTTC
cdr3_aa: CASSLSSPGSGANVLTF
j_call: TRBJ2-6
v_call: TRBV27
clone_size: .
d_call: .

cdr3_nt: TGTGCCAGCAGCTTCTGGGGGCTCGGAAACACCATATATTTT
cdr3_aa: CASSFWGLGNTIYF
j_call: TRBJ1-3
v_call: TRBV7-2
clone_size: .
d_call: .

cdr3_nt: TGCAGTGCAAAGAAAGGCGGGAGCTCCTACAATGAGCAGTTCTTC
cdr3_aa: CSAKKGGSSYNEQFF
j_call: TRBJ2-1
v_call: TRBV20-1
clone_size: .
d_call: TRBD2

cdr3_nt: TGTGCCAGCAGTTTATCGGCCCGCCAGCCCCAGCATTTT
cdr3_aa: CASSLSARQPQHF
j_call: TRBJ1-5
v_call: TRBV27
clone_size: many
d_call: .

cdr3_nt: TGCGCCAGCAGCGCCGACCGGGCGTTGAACACCGGGGAGCTGTTTTTT
cdr3_aa: CASSADRALNTGELFF
j_call: TRBJ2-2
v_call: TRBV10-1
clone_size: many
d_call: .

cdr3_nt: TGTGCCAGAGCACTGAGGAGCTACGAGCAGTACTTC
cdr3_aa: CARALRSYEQYF
j_call: TRBJ2-7
v_call: TRBV7-8
clone_size: few
d_call: .

cdr3_nt: TGTGCCAGCAGCTCCCTTCGGGACTACAATGAGCAGTTCTTC
cdr3_aa: CASSSLRDYNEQFF
j_call: TRBJ2-1
v_call: TRBV5-4
clone_size: .
d_call: .

cdr3_nt: TGCAGTGCTCGAGTAGCGGGAGGGTACCAAGAGACCCAGTACTTC
cdr3_aa: CSARVAGGYQETQYF
j_call: TRBJ2-5
v_call: TRBV20-1
clone_size: few
d_call: TRBD2

cdr3_nt: TGCAGTGCTAGACGCCCCCTTCGGACTAGCGGCTACAATGAGCAGTTCTTC
cdr3_aa: CSARRPLRTSGYNEQFF
j_call: TRBJ2-1
v_call: TRBV20-1
clone_size: few
d_call: TRBD2

cdr3_nt: TGTGCCAGCAGCCAAGGGGGACTAGCGGCCGGGGAGCTGTTTTTT
cdr3_aa: CASSQGGLAAGELFF
j_call: TRBJ2-2
v_call: TRBV7-6
clone_size: few
d_call: TRBD2

cdr3_nt: TGTGCCAGCAGTTTCCTGGCGTACGAGCAGTACTTC
cdr3_aa: CASSFLAYEQYF
j_call: TRBJ2-7
v_call: TRBV12-3/TRBV12-4
clone_size: .
d_call: .

cdr3_nt: TGCGCCAGCAGCTTGGCCACCAGCGCAGATACGCAGTATTTT
cdr3_aa: CASSLATSADTQYF
j_call: TRBJ2-3
v_call: TRBV5-1
clone_size: .
d_call: .

cdr3_nt: TGTGCCACCAGCCAGAGGCCCTACGAGCAGTACTTC
cdr3_aa: CATSQRPYEQYF
j_call: TRBJ2-7
v_call: TRBV15
clone_size: .
d_call: .

cdr3_nt: TGTGCCAGCAGCTTAGAGTGGACTAGCTACTCCTACGAGCAGTACTTC
cdr3_aa: CASSLEWTSYSYEQYF
j_call: TRBJ2-7
v_call: TRBV11-2
clone_size: .
d_call: TRBD2

cdr3_nt: TGCAGTGCTAGAGATACGCTGGGGGAGACCCAGTACTTC
cdr3_aa: CSARDTLGETQYF
j_call: TRBJ2-5
v_call: TRBV20-1
clone_size: few
d_call: .

cdr3_nt: TGTGCCAGCAGTTACTCGATTTATAGCGGGGCTACCTACGAGCAGTACTTC
cdr3_aa: CASSYSIYSGATYEQYF
j_call: TRBJ2-7
v_call: TRBV6-2/TRBV6-3
clone_size: few
d_call: TRBD2

cdr3_nt: TGTGCCAGCAGTCGGGTTAGCGGGAATGTGGGAGAGACCCAGTACTTC
cdr3_aa: CASSRVSGNVGETQYF
j_call: TRBJ2-5
v_call: TRBV6-1
clone_size: few
d_call: TRBD2

cdr3_nt: TGTGCCAGCAGTGAATCCCCCCAGGGAGGCGAGCAGTACTTC
cdr3_aa: CASSESPQGGEQYF
j_call: TRBJ2-7
v_call: TRBV25-1
clone_size: few
d_call: .

cdr3_nt: TGTGCCAGCCCCCCGGCAGGGGCGGTCGCAGATACGCAGTATTTT
cdr3_aa: CASPPAGAVADTQYF
j_call: TRBJ2-3
v_call: TRBV28
clone_size: few
d_call: .

cdr3_nt: TGTGCCTGGAGTGTTAAGGACCCCAATGAGCAGTTCTTC
cdr3_aa: CAWSVKDPNEQFF
j_call: TRBJ2-1
v_call: TRBV30
clone_size: few
d_call: .

cdr3_nt: TGTGCCAGCAGTTTTGTCGCGGGACCAACCTACGAGCAGTACTTC
cdr3_aa: CASSFVAGPTYEQYF
j_call: TRBJ2-7
v_call: TRBV28
clone_size: .
d_call: .

cdr3_nt: TGTGCCAGCAGACCCCAAAGGGGGGCCTACGAGCAGTACTTC
cdr3_aa: CASRPQRGAYEQYF
j_call: TRBJ2-7
v_call: TRBV27
clone_size: .
d_call: .

cdr3_nt: TGTGCCACCAGCAGAGTGGGCGATAACAATGAGCAGTTCTTC
cdr3_aa: CATSRVGDNNEQFF
j_call: TRBJ2-1
v_call: TRBV15
clone_size: few
d_call: .

cdr3_nt: TGTGCCAGCAGATCCTCAGGGGGACCAAATGAAAAACTGTTTTTT
cdr3_aa: CASRSSGGPNEKLFF
j_call: TRBJ1-4
v_call: TRBV27
clone_size: few
d_call: TRBD1

cdr3_nt: TGTGCCAGCAGCCCAAGGCGGGGTCAGCCAACCCGGTACTTTCAGCCCCAGCATTTT
cdr3_aa: CASSPRRGQPTRYFQPQHF
j_call: TRBJ1-5
v_call: TRBV6-4
clone_size: many
d_call: .

cdr3_nt: TGTGCCAGCGCCGCTCTTCCGGGACAGGGGAATCAGCCCCAGCATTTT
cdr3_aa: CASAALPGQGNQPQHF
j_call: TRBJ1-5
v_call: TRBV28
clone_size: .
d_call: TRBD1